This T cell receptor beta chain was found in a study of OX40 agonist ivuxolimab in advanced cancers. Describing the broader study: Ivuxolimab, which targeted the costimulatory receptor OX40 (CD134), was an agonistic, fully human IgG2 monoclonal antibody. The paper covers the monotherapy dose-escalation part of the phase I ivuxolimab trial, which included N of about 50 patients. Peripheral TCRbeta sequencing aimed to test whether ivuxolimab altered TCR sequence diversity and caused clonal T-cell expansion. Patients were allowed to have had prior anti-PD-1, anti-PD-L1 or anti-CTLA-4 therapy, and 40% of the dose-escalation patients had previously received checkpoint inhibitors. Partial responses occurred in three dose-escalation patients, of whom one had hepatocellular carcinoma and two had cutaneous melanoma. In the dose-escalation cohort, 65% to 90% of patients were male, and the mean age was approximately 55 years, with a range of roughly 23 to 85. Intravenous ivuxolimab was administered to patients every 2 weeks at six dose levels: 0.01, 0.1, 0.3, 1.5, 3 and 10 mg/kg. Of the 50 to 55 dose-escalation patients, hepatocellular carcinoma was present in around 19, melanoma in roughly 15, renal cell carcinoma in 9 and head and neck cancer in 9. Findings and caveats that apply to the study as a whole: Partial responders in the 0.1-3.0 mg/kg groups had among the lowest normalized peripheral clonal expansion, especially among CD8+ T cells. Low levels of normalized T-cell clonal expansion were also seen in some patients who did not respond. The antigen specificity of the peripheral T cells that underwent clonal expansion was not determined. Clonal expansion of both CD4+ and CD8+ blood T cells was observed from baseline to week 6 at doses 0.1 to 3.0 mg/kg. After ivuxolimab, CD8+ T cells had more expanded clones than CD4+ T cells on average.

Patients with autoimmune disease history or receiving systemic immunosuppression were excluded from the trial. Peripheral blood for TCR sequencing was collected from all dose cohorts at baseline, on cycle 4 day 1, and on cycle 7 day 1. Samples came from an open-label, multicenter, first-in-human phase I dose-escalation trial of ivuxolimab. Adults with locally advanced or metastatic head and neck squamous cell, hepatocellular, melanoma or renal cell carcinoma were enrolled in the trial. CD4+ and CD8+ T cells were sorted separately from peripheral blood before TCR sequencing. The germline V gene supplies CDR1 SGHTA and CDR2 FQGNSA. V was cut back by 1 base and J by 9 bases, leaving a gap of 20 bases between them. The CDR3 runs 16 residues from the cysteine to the phenylalanine. The kept DNA is CDR3 alone, 48 bases in frame from the first base. Genomic DNA was isolated from the sorted cells so that the TCRbeta CDR3 region could be sequenced. TCRbeta CDR3 regions were sequenced using the immunoSEQ Assay. TCRdb retrieved this table from immuneACCESS and kept in-frame rearrangements only. Not all clones are present; in checked studies, unresolved V genes account for under half, and no reason is known for the remainder. The sample includes tens of thousands of clones, with 84% observed a single time. 6.9% of the sample is taken by the ten largest.

As concerns this clone: This clone's antigen is unknown. Per-base quality was not reported, and no clone a single base away is much larger than it.

Sequencing used CD4+ or CD8+ T cells sorted from blood, obtained in a trial of the OX40 agonist ivuxolimab. This chain is built from TRBV7-2 and TRBJ2-3; no confident D gene assignment can be made. The sequence derives from an adult with an advanced solid tumor such as melanoma, head and neck, liver or kidney cancer. For the CDR3, the sequence is CASSLGAGPIQGTQYF. The nucleotide sequence is given as TGTGCCAGCAGCTTAGGAGCAGGACCCATTCAAGGAACGCAGTATTTT. The CDR3 plus the reference TRBV7-2 and TRBJ2-3 genes for the other parts give the full variable domain: GAGVSQSPSNKVTEKGKDVELRCDPISGHTALYWYRQSLGQGLEFLIYFQGNSAPDKSGLPSDRFSAERTGGSVSTLTIQRTQQEDSAVYLCASSLGAGPIQGTQYFGPGTRLTVL.